Listed here is a single TCR beta chain. Antigen unknown. A junction boundary mismatches the germline segment, possibly from a read error. This entry comes from a study of T cells in Graves' hyperthyroidism and ophthalmopathy. Notes on the study in general: Stable hyperthyroidism and ophthalmopathy were separated using 13 V-J signatures. Ophthalmopathy, as predicted by the model, came a median 6.5 months after the prediction. The majority of expanded thyroid clonotypes above 0.001 also appeared in blood.

CDR1 SGHTA and CDR2 FQGNSA come from the germline V gene. This CDR3 has 13 amino acids. The CDR3 regions of TCR beta were amplified from RNA transcripts. HTBI primers drove first-round RT-PCR of the TCR CDR3. One entry per CDR3 protein, called by TCRdb with MiXCR from the multiplex PCR reads. The top ten hold roughly 6.5% of the sample, which has 500,000 to 800,000 distinct CDR3 sequences, 45% seen once. On the basis of clinical symptoms, serum thyroxine and TRAb, thyroid ultrasound and orbital computed tomography, diagnoses were made. This receptor was taken from an adult man with Graves' disease, either hyperthyroidism or ophthalmopathy (not recorded which). This chain connects TRBV7-2 to TRBJ2-5; 8 bases align to TRBD1. The sequenced sample was peripheral blood or thyroid tissue (not recorded which). The CDR3 DNA is TGTGCCAGCAGCTCAGGGGGCCAAGAGACCCGGTACTTC. Protein: CASSSGGQETRYF.